This record concerns one T cell receptor (beta chain) sequence. Its antigen remains unidentified. The CDR3 is 17 amino acids. The ends lost 5 bases at V and 0 bases at J; junction bases unmatched: 7. This sample was taken from a study of identical twins. Findings of the study overall: Twins showed weaker excess sharing in their beta out-of-frame sequences. While abundant cord blood beta clonotypes carried fewer insertions, memory repertoires showed no such pattern.

TCRdb called the 5' RACE reads again in MiXCR, with one record for every CDR3 protein. This table has just over 450,000 distinct CDR3 sequences, 12% to 15% appearing once. These data were also reused for a study on yellow fever vaccine responses in identical twins.

V and J are TRBV12-3 or TRBV12-4 and TRBJ1-5; 10 nucleotides align to TRBD1. This receptor was taken from a woman between 18 and 29 years old in good health. What was sequenced was CD4+ T cells sorted from blood. CDR3 nucleotides: TGTGCCAGCAGTCTCGGACAGGGGGGACATAGCAATCAGCCCCAGCATTTT. This codes for CASSLGQGGHSNQPQHF.